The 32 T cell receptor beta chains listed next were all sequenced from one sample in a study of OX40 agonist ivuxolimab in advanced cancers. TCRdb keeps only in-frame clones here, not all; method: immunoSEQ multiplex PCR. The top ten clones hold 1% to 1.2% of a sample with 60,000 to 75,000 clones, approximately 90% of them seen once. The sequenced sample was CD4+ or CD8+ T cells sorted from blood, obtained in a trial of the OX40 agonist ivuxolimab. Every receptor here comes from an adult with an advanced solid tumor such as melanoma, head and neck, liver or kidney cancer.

CDR3 DNA: TGTGCCAGCGGGCGGGTATACGAGCAGTACTTC. Encoded protein: CASGRVYEQYF. This chain links TRBV2 with TRBJ2-7; possibly TRBD2 for D (5 bases). Germline CDR1 SNHLY, CDR2 FYNNEI. Between the trimmed V and J ends, which lost 8 bases and 4 bases, there was a span of 9 bases. The CDR3 is made up of 11 amino acids.

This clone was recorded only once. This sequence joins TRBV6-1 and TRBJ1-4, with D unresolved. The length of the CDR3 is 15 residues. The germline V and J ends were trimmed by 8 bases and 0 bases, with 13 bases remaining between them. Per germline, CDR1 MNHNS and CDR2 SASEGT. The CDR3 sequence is CASSYKGTTNEKLFF. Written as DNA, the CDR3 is TGTGCCAGCTCTTATAAGGGAACAACTAATGAAAAACTGTTTTTT.

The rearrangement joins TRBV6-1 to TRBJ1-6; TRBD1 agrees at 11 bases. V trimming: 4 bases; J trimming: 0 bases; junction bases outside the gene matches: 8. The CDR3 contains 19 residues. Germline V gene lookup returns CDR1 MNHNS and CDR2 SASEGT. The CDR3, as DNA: TGTGCCAGCAGTGCGTCCCGGGACAGGGGGAGCTCCTATAATTCACCCCTCCACTTT. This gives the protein CASSASRDRGSSYNSPLHF.

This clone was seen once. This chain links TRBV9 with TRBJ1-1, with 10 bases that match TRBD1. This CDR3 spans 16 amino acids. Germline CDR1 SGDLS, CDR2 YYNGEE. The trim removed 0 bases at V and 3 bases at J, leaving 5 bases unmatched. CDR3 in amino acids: CASSVGTGGWYTEAFF. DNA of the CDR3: TGTGCCAGCAGCGTAGGGACAGGGGGTTGGTACACTGAAGCTTTCTTT.

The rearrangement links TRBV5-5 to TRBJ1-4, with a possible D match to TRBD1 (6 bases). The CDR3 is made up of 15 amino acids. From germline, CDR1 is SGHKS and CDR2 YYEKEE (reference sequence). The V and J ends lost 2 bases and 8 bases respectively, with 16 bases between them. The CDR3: CASSLILQGGEKLFF. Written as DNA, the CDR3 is TGTGCCAGCAGCTTAATATTACAGGGAGGCGAAAAACTGTTTTTT. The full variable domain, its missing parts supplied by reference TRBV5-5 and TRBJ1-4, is DAGVTQSPTHLIKTRGQQVTLRCSPISGHKSVSWYQQVLGQGPQFIFQYYEKEERGRGNFPDRFSARQFPNYSSELNVNALLLGDSALYLCASSLILQGGEKLFFGSGTQLSVL.

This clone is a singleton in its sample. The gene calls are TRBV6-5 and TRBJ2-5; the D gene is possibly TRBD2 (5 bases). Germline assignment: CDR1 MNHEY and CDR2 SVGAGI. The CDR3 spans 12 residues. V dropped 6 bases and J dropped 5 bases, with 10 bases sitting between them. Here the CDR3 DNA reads TGTGCCAGCAGCTTCCCTAGCGAGACCCAGTACTTC. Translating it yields CASSFPSETQYF.

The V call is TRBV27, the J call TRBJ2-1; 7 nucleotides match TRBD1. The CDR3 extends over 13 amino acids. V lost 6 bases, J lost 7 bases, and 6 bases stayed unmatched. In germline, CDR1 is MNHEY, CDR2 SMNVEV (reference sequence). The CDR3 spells CASSPPTGNEQFF. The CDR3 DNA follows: TGTGCCAGCAGCCCCCCGACAGGGAATGAGCAGTTCTTC.

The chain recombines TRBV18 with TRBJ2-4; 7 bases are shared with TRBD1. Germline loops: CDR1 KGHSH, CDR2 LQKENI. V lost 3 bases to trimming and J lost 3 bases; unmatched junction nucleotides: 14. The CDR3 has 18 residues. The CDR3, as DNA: TGTGCCAGCTCACCGGAATTAAACAGGGGAGAGGTCAAAAACATTCAGTACTTC. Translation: CASSPELNRGEVKNIQYF.

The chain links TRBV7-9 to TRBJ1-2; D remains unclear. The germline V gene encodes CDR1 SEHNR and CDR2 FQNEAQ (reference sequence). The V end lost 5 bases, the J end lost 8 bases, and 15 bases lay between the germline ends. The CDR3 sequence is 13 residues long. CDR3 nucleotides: TGTGCCAGCAGCCGCGGATCGCTTCTGGGCTACACCTTC. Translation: CASSRGSLLGYTF.

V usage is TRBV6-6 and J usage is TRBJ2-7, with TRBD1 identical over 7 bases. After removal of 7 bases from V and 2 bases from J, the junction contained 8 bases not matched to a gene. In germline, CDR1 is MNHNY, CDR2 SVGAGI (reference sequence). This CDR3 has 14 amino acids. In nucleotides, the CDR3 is TGTGCCAGCACCCGGGGACAGCAGACCTACGAGCAGTACTTC. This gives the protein CASTRGQQTYEQYF.

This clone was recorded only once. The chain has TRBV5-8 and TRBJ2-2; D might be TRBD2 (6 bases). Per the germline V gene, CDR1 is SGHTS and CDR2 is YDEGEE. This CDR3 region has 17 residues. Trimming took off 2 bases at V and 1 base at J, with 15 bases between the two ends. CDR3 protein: CASSLILGGVNTGELFF. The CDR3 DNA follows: TGTGCCAGCAGCTTAATTTTAGGAGGGGTGAACACCGGGGAGCTGTTTTTT.

The CDR3 bases are TGCGCCAGCAGCTCCCAGGGGGGAGCCTACGAGCAGTACTTC. It translates to CASSSQGGAYEQYF. The rearrangement joins TRBV5-1 to TRBJ2-7, with D possibly being TRBD1 (7 bases). There are 14 residues in the CDR3. CDR1 and CDR2 (germline): SGHRS, YFSETQ. The V and J ends lost 3 bases and 2 bases respectively, with 12 bases between them.

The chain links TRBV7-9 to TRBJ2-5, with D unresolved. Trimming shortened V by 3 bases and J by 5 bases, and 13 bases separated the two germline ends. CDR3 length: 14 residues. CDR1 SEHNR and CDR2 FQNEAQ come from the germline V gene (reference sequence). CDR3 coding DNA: TGTGCCAGCAGCTTTTTCCCTTTGGGGGAGACCCAGTACTTC. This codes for CASSFFPLGETQYF. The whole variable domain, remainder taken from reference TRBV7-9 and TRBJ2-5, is DTGVSQNPRHKITKRGQNVTFRCDPISEHNRLYWYRQTLGQGPEFLTYFQNEAQLEKSRLLSDRFSAERPKGSFSTLEIQRTEQGDSAMYLCASSFFPLGETQYFGPGTRLLVL.

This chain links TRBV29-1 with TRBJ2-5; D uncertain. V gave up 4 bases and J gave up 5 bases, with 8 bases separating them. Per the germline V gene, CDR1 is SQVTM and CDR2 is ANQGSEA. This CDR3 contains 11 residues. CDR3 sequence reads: CSVGDLETQYF. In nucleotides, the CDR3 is TGCAGCGTTGGGGATTTGGAGACCCAGTACTTC.

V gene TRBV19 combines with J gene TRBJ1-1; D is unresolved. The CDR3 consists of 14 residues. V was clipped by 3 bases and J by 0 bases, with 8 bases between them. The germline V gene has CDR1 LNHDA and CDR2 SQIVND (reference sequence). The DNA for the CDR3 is TGTGCCAGTAGTATGGCTCGGATGAACACTGAAGCTTTCTTT. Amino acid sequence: CASSMARMNTEAFF.

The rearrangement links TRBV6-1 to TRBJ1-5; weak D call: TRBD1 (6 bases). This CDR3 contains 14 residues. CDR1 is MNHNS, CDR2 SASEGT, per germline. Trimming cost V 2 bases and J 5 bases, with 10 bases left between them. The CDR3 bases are TGTGCCAGCAGTGAAATGACAGGACATCAGCCCCAGCATTTT. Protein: CASSEMTGHQPQHF.

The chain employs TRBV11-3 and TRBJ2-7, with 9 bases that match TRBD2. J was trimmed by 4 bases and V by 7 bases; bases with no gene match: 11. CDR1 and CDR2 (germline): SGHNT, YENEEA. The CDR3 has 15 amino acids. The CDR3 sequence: CASTLGRGLAYEQYF. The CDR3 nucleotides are TGTGCCAGCACCCTAGGAAGGGGACTAGCTTACGAGCAGTACTTC.

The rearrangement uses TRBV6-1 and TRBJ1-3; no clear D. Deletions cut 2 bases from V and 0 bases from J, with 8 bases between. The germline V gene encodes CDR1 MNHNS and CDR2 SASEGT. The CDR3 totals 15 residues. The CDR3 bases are TGTGCCAGCAGTGAACAGGCTACCTCTGGAAACACCATATATTTT. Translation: CASSEQATSGNTIYF.

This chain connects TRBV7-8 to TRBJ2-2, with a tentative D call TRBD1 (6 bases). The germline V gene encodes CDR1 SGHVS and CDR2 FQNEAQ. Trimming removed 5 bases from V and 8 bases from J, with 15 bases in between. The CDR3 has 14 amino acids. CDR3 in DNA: TGTGCCAGCAGCCCGCCTGAACAGGGAGGGGAGCTGTTTTTT. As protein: CASSPPEQGGELFF.

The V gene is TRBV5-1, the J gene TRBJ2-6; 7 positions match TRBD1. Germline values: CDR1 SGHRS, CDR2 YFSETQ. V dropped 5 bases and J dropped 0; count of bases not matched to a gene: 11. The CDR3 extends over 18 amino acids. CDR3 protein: CASSLFPGQISGANVLTF. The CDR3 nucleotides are TGCGCCAGCAGTTTATTTCCGGGACAGATCTCTGGGGCCAACGTCCTGACTTTC.

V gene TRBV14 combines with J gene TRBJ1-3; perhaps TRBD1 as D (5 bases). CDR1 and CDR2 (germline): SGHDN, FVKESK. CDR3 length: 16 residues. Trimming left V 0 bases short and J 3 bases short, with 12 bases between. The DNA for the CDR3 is TGTGCCAGCAGCCAAGACTCAGGACACCGTGGAAACACCATATATTTT. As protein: CASSQDSGHRGNTIYF.

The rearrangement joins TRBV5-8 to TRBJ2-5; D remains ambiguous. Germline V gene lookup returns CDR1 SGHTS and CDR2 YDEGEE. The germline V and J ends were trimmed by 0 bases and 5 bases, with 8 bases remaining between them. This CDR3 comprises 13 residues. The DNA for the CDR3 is TGTGCCAGCAGCTTGGTGCCGGAGGAGACCCAGTACTTC. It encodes CASSLVPEETQYF.

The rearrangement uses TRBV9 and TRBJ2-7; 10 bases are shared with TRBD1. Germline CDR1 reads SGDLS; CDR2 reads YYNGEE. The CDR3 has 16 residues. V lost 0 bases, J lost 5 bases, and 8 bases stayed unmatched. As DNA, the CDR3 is TGTGCCAGCAGCGTAGCCCCGACAGGGGGCTTAAACGAGCAGTACTTC. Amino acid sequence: CASSVAPTGGLNEQYF.

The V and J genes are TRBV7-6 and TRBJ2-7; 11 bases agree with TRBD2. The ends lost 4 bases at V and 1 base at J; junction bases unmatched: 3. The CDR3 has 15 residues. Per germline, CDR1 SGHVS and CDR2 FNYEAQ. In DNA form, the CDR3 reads TGTGCCAGCAGCTGGGGGACTAGCGGATCCTACGAGCAGTACTTC. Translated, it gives CASSWGTSGSYEQYF.

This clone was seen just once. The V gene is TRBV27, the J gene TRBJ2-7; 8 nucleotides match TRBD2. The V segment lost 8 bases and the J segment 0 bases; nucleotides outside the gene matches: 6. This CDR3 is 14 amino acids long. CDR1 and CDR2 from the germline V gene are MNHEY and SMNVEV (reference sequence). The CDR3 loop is CASRREGYSYEQYF. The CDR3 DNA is TGTGCCAGCCGACGGGAGGGATACTCCTACGAGCAGTACTTC.

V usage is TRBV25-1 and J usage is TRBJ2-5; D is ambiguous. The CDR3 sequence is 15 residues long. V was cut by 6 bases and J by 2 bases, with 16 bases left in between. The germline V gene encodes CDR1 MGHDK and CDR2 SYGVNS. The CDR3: CASRQDDSTQETQYF. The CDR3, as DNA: TGTGCCAGCAGGCAGGACGACTCCACACAAGAGACCCAGTACTTC.

Written as DNA, the CDR3 is TGTGCCAGCAGTTTTCGTGGGGCCCCCTGGTATTTT. It yields the protein CASSFRGAPWYF. V is TRBV27 and J is TRBJ2-3, with a weak D call TRBD1 (5 bases). Trimming pared 3 bases from V and 14 bases from J, leaving 15 bases between. This CDR3 comprises 12 residues. The V gene's germline CDR1 is MNHEY and CDR2 SMNVEV (reference sequence).

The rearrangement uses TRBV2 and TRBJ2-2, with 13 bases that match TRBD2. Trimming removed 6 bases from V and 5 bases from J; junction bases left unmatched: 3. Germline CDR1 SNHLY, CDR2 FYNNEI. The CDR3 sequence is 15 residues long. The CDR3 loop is CASRLLAGGTGELFF. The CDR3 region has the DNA TGTGCCAGCAGATTACTAGCGGGAGGGACCGGGGAGCTGTTTTTT.

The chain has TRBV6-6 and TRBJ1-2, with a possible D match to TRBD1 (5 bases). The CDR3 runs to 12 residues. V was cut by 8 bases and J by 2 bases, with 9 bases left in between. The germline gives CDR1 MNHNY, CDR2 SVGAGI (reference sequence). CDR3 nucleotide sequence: TGTGCCAGCTCAGGGCAGAACTATGGCTACACCTTC. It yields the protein CASSGQNYGYTF.

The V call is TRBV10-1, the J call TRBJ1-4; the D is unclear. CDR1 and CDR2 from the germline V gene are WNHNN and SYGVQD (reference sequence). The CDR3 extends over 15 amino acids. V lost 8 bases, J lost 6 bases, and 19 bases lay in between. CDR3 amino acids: CASSPGIPPDEKLFF. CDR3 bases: TGCGCCAGCTCTCCTGGAATCCCACCGGATGAAAAACTGTTTTTT.

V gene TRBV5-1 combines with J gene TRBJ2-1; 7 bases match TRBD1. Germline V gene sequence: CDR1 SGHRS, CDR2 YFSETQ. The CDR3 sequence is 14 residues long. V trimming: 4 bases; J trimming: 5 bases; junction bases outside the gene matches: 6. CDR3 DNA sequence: TGCGCCAGCAGCAAAGACAGGGCCAACAATGAGCAGTTCTTC. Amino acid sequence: CASSKDRANNEQFF.

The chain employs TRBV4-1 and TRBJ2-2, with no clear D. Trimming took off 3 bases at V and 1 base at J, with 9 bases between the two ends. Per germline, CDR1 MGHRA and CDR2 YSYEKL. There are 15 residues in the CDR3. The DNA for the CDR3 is TGCGCCAGCAGCCAGCAACAGAGGAACACCGGGGAGCTGTTTTTT. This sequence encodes CASSQQQRNTGELFF.